The 21 T cell receptor beta chains listed next were all sequenced from one sample in a study of shared clonotypes between healthy human individuals. Generated by immunoSEQ multiplex PCR, the TCRdb table keeps only in-frame clones and is missing some. The sample contains hundreds of thousands of clones, over 65% of which appear only once. Material for sequencing was memory CD4+ T cells sorted from blood. Subset denoted: CD45RA-negative fraction. All receptors come from a woman in her 30s in good health.

This clone has just one count. The chain is built from TRBV2 and TRBJ2-7; D is perhaps TRBD1 or TRBD2 (5 bases each). The CDR3 has 12 residues. Germline V lookup: CDR1 SNHLY, CDR2 FYNNEI. The CDR3, as DNA: TGTGTCACCGGGACCACTTACTACGAGCAGTACTTC. Translating gives CVTGTTYYEQYF.

The chain employs TRBV19 and TRBJ2-1; D may be TRBD1 (6 bases). With 0 bases removed from V and 6 bases from J, the gap between germline ends came to 18 bases. Per germline, CDR1 LNHDA and CDR2 SQIVND (reference sequence). CDR3 length: 17 residues. The CDR3 protein is CASSIDQGYWNPNEQFF. The CDR3 DNA follows: TGTGCCAGTAGTATAGATCAGGGGTACTGGAACCCCAATGAGCAGTTCTTC.

The chain carries TRBV6-6 and TRBJ1-1, with D maybe TRBD1 (6 bases). The germline V and J ends were trimmed by 8 bases and 3 bases, with 19 bases remaining between them. The CDR3 has 15 residues. Germline-derived CDR1 and CDR2 are MNHNY and SVGAGI (reference sequence). As DNA, the CDR3 is TGTGCCAGCGGCACATCCAGGGGAGTACACACTGAAGCTTTCTTT. As protein: CASGTSRGVHTEAFF.

The CDR3 DNA reads as TGTGCCAGCACCACGGTGGGGCGGCGAATTTCAGATACGCAGTATTTT. Its protein product is CASTTVGRRISDTQYF. The J gene is TRBJ2-3, the V gene TRBV5-4; D is perhaps TRBD1 (5 bases). Trimming left V 6 bases short and J 4 bases short, with 21 bases between. Looked up from germline, CDR1 is SGHNT and CDR2 is YYREEE (reference sequence). The CDR3 is 16 amino acids.

This clone was recorded only once. This CDR3 reads CASSLTSQLTNTGELFF. Here the CDR3 DNA reads TGCGCCAGCAGCTTGACCTCACAGTTGACGAACACCGGGGAGCTGTTTTTT. This chain connects TRBV5-1 to TRBJ2-2; D not resolved. The V gene lost 1 base and the J gene lost 0 bases, with 13 bases spanning the gap. There are 17 residues in the CDR3. Germline-derived CDR1 and CDR2 are SGHRS and YFSETQ.

This chain connects TRBV11-3 to TRBJ2-3; 10 bases line up with TRBD2. The V and J ends lost 4 bases and 0 bases, in that order; junction bases with no gene match: 4. Germline loops: CDR1 SGHNT, CDR2 YENEEA. CDR3 length: 16 residues. The CDR3 sequence: CASSSTSGASTDTQYF. Written as DNA, the CDR3 is TGTGCCAGCAGCTCAACTAGCGGGGCTAGCACAGATACGCAGTATTTT.

This clone was observed a few times. Other DNA sequences in this sample translate to the same CDR3. The V call is TRBV7-2, the J call TRBJ2-1, with 7 bases matching TRBD2. The CDR3 is 15 residues long. V gave up 2 bases and J gave up 3 bases; unmatched junction bases: 4. The V gene's germline CDR1 is SGHTA and CDR2 FQGNSA. CDR3 residues: CASSLQRDSYNEQFF. CDR3 nucleotide sequence: TGTGCCAGCAGCTTACAGCGGGATAGCTACAATGAGCAGTTCTTC.

The rearrangement uses TRBV10-3 and TRBJ1-4, with D perhaps TRBD1 (5 bases). Germline V gene data show CDR1 as ENHRY and CDR2 as SYGVKD. The CDR3 runs to 13 residues. Trimming pared 3 bases from V and 4 bases from J, leaving 6 bases between. For the CDR3, the DNA is TGTGCCATCAGTGAAGGACATAATGAAAAACTGTTTTTT. It specifies CAISEGHNEKLFF.

As regards this clone: At one of its ends the junction is not consistent with the germline gene, which may arise from a read error. DNA for the CDR3: TGTGCCACCAGCAGGGACCCGGGACAGATGAATTTT. Translating gives CATSRDPGQMNF. This chain joins TRBV15 and TRBJ1-5, with 7 bases aligning to TRBD1. CDR3 length: 12 residues. Germline assignment: CDR1 LNHNV and CDR2 YYDKDF (reference sequence).

This sequence joins TRBV5-1 and TRBJ1-1; D unclear. CDR3 length: 14 amino acids. Germline V gene data show CDR1 as SGHRS and CDR2 as YFSETQ. V was trimmed by 2 bases and J by 4 bases, leaving 12 bases between them. CDR3 nucleotide sequence: TGCGCCAGCAGCTTTGGACGGGGTGGCACTGAAGCTTTCTTT. Its translation: CASSFGRGGTEAFF. The full variable domain, completed using reference TRBV5-1 and TRBJ1-1, is KAGVTQTPRYLIKTRGQQVTLSCSPISGHRSVSWYQQTPGQGLQFLFEYFSETQRNKGNFPGRFSGRQFSNSRSEMNVSTLELGDSALYLCASSFGRGGTEAFFGQGTRLTVV.

The chain couples TRBV19 to TRBJ2-6; D is possibly TRBD2 (5 bases). Germline V gives CDR1 LNHDA, CDR2 SQIVND (reference sequence). The CDR3 totals 14 residues. Trimming pared 10 bases from V and 4 bases from J, leaving 14 bases between. The CDR3 loop reads CATKRGWGANVLTF. DNA for the CDR3: TGTGCCACCAAACGAGGGTGGGGGGCCAACGTCCTGACTTTC.

This clone showed up just a few times. V and J are TRBV7-9 and TRBJ2-2; D is uncertain. With 2 bases removed from V and 6 bases from J, the gap between germline ends came to 10 bases. This CDR3 has 14 amino acids. The germline V gene has CDR1 SEHNR and CDR2 FQNEAQ (reference sequence). The CDR3 protein is CASSLTIESGELFF. The CDR3 DNA is TGTGCCAGCAGCTTAACAATAGAATCCGGGGAGCTGTTTTTT. Combining the CDR3 with reference TRBV7-9 and TRBJ2-2 gives the whole variable domain DTGVSQNPRHKITKRGQNVTFRCDPISEHNRLYWYRQTLGQGPEFLTYFQNEAQLEKSRLLSDRFSAERPKGSFSTLEIQRTEQGDSAMYLCASSLTIESGELFFGEGSRLTVL.

The genes are TRBV5-1 and TRBJ2-7, with 12 bases that match TRBD2. The CDR3 spans 16 residues. Germline loops: CDR1 SGHRS, CDR2 YFSETQ. The V gene end was trimmed by 4 bases and the J gene end by 1 base; junction bases not matched to a gene: 6. The CDR3 DNA reads TGCGCCAGCAGCACATCGACTAGCGGGAGTTCCTACGAGCAGTACTTC. Protein product: CASSTSTSGSSYEQYF.

The CDR3 reads CASSGDSWGDEQFF. The DNA for the CDR3 is TGTGCCAGTAGTGGGGACTCGTGGGGAGATGAGCAGTTCTTC. The chain is built from TRBV19 and TRBJ2-1, with a weak D call TRBD2 (6 bases). Germline-derived CDR1 and CDR2 are LNHDA and SQIVND (reference sequence). The CDR3 length is 14 residues. Trimming left V 5 bases short and J 8 bases short, with 16 bases between.

The rearrangement uses TRBV2 and TRBJ1-4, with a possible D match to TRBD1 (6 bases). This CDR3 has 17 residues. Germline V CDR1 and CDR2: SNHLY, FYNNEI. Trimming took 2 bases from V and 7 from J, leaving 20 bases between them. The CDR3 here is CASSELYSVGAGEKLFF. The CDR3 DNA reads TGTGCCAGCAGTGAATTGTATTCAGTGGGGGCGGGTGAAAAACTGTTTTTT.

The chain has TRBV9 and TRBJ2-5; 8 positions agree with TRBD2. Per the germline V gene, CDR1 is SGDLS and CDR2 is YYNGEE. The CDR3 runs to 16 residues. After removal of 3 bases from V and 9 bases from J, the junction contained 16 bases not matched to a gene. For the CDR3, the DNA is TGTGCCAGCAGCGCTAAGGCTAGCGGGTGGGGGGCGCCCCAGTACTTC. It translates to CASSAKASGWGAPQYF.

The chain uses TRBV2 and TRBJ2-5, with D perhaps matching TRBD2 (5 bases). CDR1 is SNHLY and CDR2 is FYNNEI in the germline V gene. The CDR3 has 13 amino acids. V was shortened by 4 bases and J by 3 bases, with 9 bases between the two germline ends. The CDR3 region is CASSARGKETQYF. The CDR3 bases are TGTGCCAGCAGTGCTCGGGGAAAAGAGACCCAGTACTTC.

The chain combines TRBV7-8 with TRBJ1-2; TRBD1 is a possible D gene (5 bases). Germline loops: CDR1 SGHVS, CDR2 FQNEAQ. The CDR3 covers 13 residues. V lost 5 bases and J 2 bases, leaving 9 bases between the germline ends. The CDR3: CASSPSGNYGYTF. CDR3 nucleotides: TGTGCCAGCAGCCCCTCAGGGAACTATGGCTACACCTTC.

In its sample, this clone was seen a few times. The chain recombines TRBV27 with TRBJ1-3; D ambiguous. V was shortened by 8 bases and J by 3 bases, with 8 bases between the two germline ends. The CDR3 contains 12 residues. In germline, CDR1 is MNHEY, CDR2 SMNVEV (reference sequence). CDR3 coding DNA: TGTGCCAGCTGTTATTGTGGAAACACCATATATTTT. Translated: CASCYCGNTIYF.

This chain uses TRBV28 with TRBJ1-2; possibly TRBD1 for D (6 bases). V was cut by 5 bases and J by 6 bases, with 13 bases left in between. The germline CDR1 and CDR2 sequences are MDHEN and SYDVKM. This CDR3 is built from 13 residues. The CDR3 sequence: CASSLQGPNGYTF. The CDR3 DNA reads as TGTGCCAGCAGTCTACAGGGCCCCAATGGCTACACCTTC.

V is TRBV9 and J is TRBJ2-2, with 7 bases matching TRBD1. CDR1 and CDR2 from the germline V gene are SGDLS and YYNGEE. The CDR3 has 15 residues. Trimming cost V 0 bases and J 1 base; bases outside gene matches: 0. CDR3 region: CASSVDRGNTGELFF. CDR3 DNA: TGTGCCAGCAGCGTAGACAGGGGGAACACCGGGGAGCTGTTTTTT.